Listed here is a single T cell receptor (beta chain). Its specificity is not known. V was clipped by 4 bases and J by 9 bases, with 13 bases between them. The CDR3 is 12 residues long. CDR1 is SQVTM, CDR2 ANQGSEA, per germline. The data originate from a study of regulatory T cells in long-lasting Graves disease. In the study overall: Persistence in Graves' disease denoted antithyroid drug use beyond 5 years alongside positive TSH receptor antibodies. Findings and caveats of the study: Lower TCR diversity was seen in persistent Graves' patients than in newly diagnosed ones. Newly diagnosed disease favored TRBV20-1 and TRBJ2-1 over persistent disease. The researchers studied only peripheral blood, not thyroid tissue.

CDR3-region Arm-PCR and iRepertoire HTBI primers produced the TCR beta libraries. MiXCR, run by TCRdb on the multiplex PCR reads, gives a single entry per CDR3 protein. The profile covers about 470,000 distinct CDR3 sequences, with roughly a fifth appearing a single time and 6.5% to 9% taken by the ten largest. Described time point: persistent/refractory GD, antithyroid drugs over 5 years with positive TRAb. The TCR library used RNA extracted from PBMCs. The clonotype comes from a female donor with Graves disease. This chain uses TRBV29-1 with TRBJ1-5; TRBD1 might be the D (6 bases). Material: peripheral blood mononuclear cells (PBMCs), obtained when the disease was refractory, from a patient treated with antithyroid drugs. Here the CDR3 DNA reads TGCAGCGTTGGACAGGCCGAAGGGCCCCAGCATTTT. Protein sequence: CSVGQAEGPQHF.